The clone carrying this T cell receptor beta chain was picked up one time. Its antigen is unidentified. TCRdb's copy holds only in-frame clones and misses some; the assay was immunoSEQ multiplex PCR. The table includes 150,000 or so clones, roughly 89% detected once. Between the trimmed V and J ends, which lost 8 bases and 3 bases, there was a span of 16 bases. Germline V gene data show CDR1 as LNHDA and CDR2 as SQIVND (reference sequence). This CDR3 has 14 residues. This record comes from a study of T cell responses to AZD1222 COVID-19 vaccine. Regarding the study as a whole: Increased Spike-specific TCR breadth and depth were observed after two AZD1222 doses. In the spike-specific TCR repertoire, nearly half reportedly target unmutated variant regions. AZD1222 recipients seropositive at baseline numbered only six.

The chain links TRBV19 to TRBJ1-2; D might be TRBD1 (6 bases). The sequencing used peripheral blood, collected on day 0 of AZD1222 vaccination. This TCR came from an adult in good health. This CDR3 is CASSNRRTDYGYTF. CDR3 coding DNA: TGTGCCAGTTCAAACAGGCGGACAGACTATGGCTACACCTTC.